This T cell receptor beta chain was documented in a study of T-cell memory formation after mild COVID-19. Study in general: The study found TCR clusters largely donor specific.

General study findings and limits: Whereas later expanders leaned CD4+, clones contracting day 15 to 85 showed a balanced CD4/CD8 makeup.

TCRdb passed the 5' RACE reads through MiXCR, listing each CDR3 protein once. In the table there are roughly 100,000 distinct CDR3 sequences, 10% to 15% of which are singletons. This clonotype was counted at least ten times. The antigen is undetermined. Germline CDR1 SQVTM, CDR2 ANQGSEA. The CDR3 is 11 residues long. Trimming shortened V by 0 bases and J by 5 bases, and 5 bases separated the two germline ends. The receptor's source is an adult woman who had mild COVID-19 (a few samples of this study predate the infection). Cell type and time point are not known. The sequencing sample was made of PBMCs or a T cell subset sorted from them (not recorded which). This chain uses TRBV29-1 with TRBJ2-7; D is uncertain. The CDR3 nucleotides are TGCAGCGTTGAAGATTACAACGAGCAGTACTTC. Translated: CSVEDYNEQYF.